The 19 T cell receptor beta chains below all came from one sample that was sequenced in a study of blood T cell repertoires in COVID-19. The table came from immunoSEQ multiplex PCR; TCRdb's copy has only in-frame clones and leaves some out. The sample yields fewer than 200,000 clones, around 86% seen once. The sample taken for sequencing was peripheral blood. The receptors were sampled from a woman aged 70-85 years with COVID-19, enrolled during active disease.

The chain has TRBV6-5 and TRBJ1-5, with 9 positions matching TRBD1. Germline V gene data show CDR1 as MNHEY and CDR2 as SVGAGI. V shed 6 bases and J 7 bases; nucleotides not matched to a gene: 4. This CDR3 is built from 13 residues. CDR3 coding DNA: TGTGCCAGCAGGGGACAGGGAGTGCAGCCCCAGCATTTT. Translating it yields CASRGQGVQPQHF.

The chain is built from TRBV27 and TRBJ2-7; the D gene is possibly TRBD1 (6 bases). The CDR3 sequence is 14 residues long. Trimming removed 6 bases from V and 2 bases from J, with 14 bases in between. Germline loops: CDR1 MNHEY, CDR2 SMNVEV (reference sequence). The CDR3 region has the DNA TGTGCCAGCAGGGGGGCAGGGACCCCCTACGAGCAGTACTTC. Amino acids: CASRGAGTPYEQYF.

The chain couples TRBV7-3 to TRBJ2-7; D is ambiguous. Deletions cut 2 bases from V and 13 bases from J, with 21 bases between. This CDR3 region has 14 residues. CDR1 is SGHTA and CDR2 is FQGTGA in the germline V gene. CDR3 coding DNA: TGTGCCAGCAGCTTATCAAATTCTAACAGTGAACTTTACTTC. Encoded protein: CASSLSNSNSELYF.

The chain has TRBV2 and TRBJ2-1; 8 bases map to TRBD2. The CDR3 has 15 amino acids. The V segment lost 3 bases and the J segment 10 bases; nucleotides outside the gene matches: 11. Per the germline V gene, CDR1 is SNHLY and CDR2 is FYNNEI. The CDR3 DNA reads as TGTGCCAGCAGTGAGCGAGTAGCGGGAATTGGGGAGCAGTTCTTC. This codes for CASSERVAGIGEQFF.

The chain joins TRBV10-2 to TRBJ1-1; 9 nucleotides match TRBD1. Germline CDR1 WSHSY, CDR2 SAAADI. V dropped 7 bases and J dropped 2; count of bases not matched to a gene: 11. This CDR3 comprises 16 residues. The CDR3 is CASKYWDRVDNTEAFF. CDR3 bases: TGCGCCAGCAAGTATTGGGACAGGGTCGATAACACTGAAGCTTTCTTT.

This chain links TRBV27 with TRBJ1-6; 7 nucleotides line up with TRBD1. Germline V lookup: CDR1 MNHEY, CDR2 SMNVEV (reference sequence). The trim removed 7 bases at V and 6 bases at J, leaving 21 bases unmatched. The CDR3 has 19 amino acids. The CDR3 nucleotides are TGTGCCAGCACCTGGCTGGGACAGTCAGAAGTATTGGGTAATTCACCCCTCCACTTT. The encoded protein is CASTWLGQSEVLGNSPLHF.

This sequence joins TRBV6-5 and TRBJ2-7; D is unresolved. Trimming removed 8 bases from V and 3 bases from J, with 11 bases in between. The germline CDR1 and CDR2 sequences are MNHEY and SVGAGI. This CDR3 spans 12 amino acids. The CDR3 reads CASLGVRYEQYF. In DNA form, the CDR3 reads TGTGCCAGCCTTGGAGTTCGCTACGAGCAGTACTTC.

V is TRBV14 and J is TRBJ1-4; TRBD1 might be the D (6 bases). With 3 bases removed from V and 12 bases from J, the gap between germline ends came to 14 bases. This CDR3 has 13 residues. Germline CDR1 is SGHDN and CDR2 is FVKESK. For the CDR3, the DNA is TGTGCCAGCAGCCATCACAGGGCAGTTGAACTGTTTTTT. Translated: CASSHHRAVELFF.

The chain combines TRBV9 with TRBJ2-7; D perhaps matches TRBD2 (5 bases). Germline V CDR1 and CDR2: SGDLS, YYNGEE. V shed 0 bases and J shed 1 base, with 11 bases lying between them. The CDR3 contains 15 residues. This CDR3 is CASSVGLPSSYEQYF. The CDR3 bases are TGTGCCAGCAGCGTAGGACTACCATCGTCCTACGAGCAGTACTTC.

The chain combines TRBV5-1 with TRBJ2-3; 9 bases align to TRBD2. The CDR3 sequence is 18 residues long. J was trimmed by 1 base and V by 0 bases; bases with no gene match: 9. From germline, CDR1 is SGHRS and CDR2 YFSETQ. Written as DNA, the CDR3 is TGCGCCAGCAGCTTGGGGTCTAGCGGGACGTGGCGCACAGATACGCAGTATTTT. It is translated as CASSLGSSGTWRTDTQYF. The complete variable domain, with remaining parts taken from reference TRBV5-1 and TRBJ2-3, reads KAGVTQTPRYLIKTRGQQVTLSCSPISGHRSVSWYQQTPGQGLQFLFEYFSETQRNKGNFPGRFSGRQFSNSRSEMNVSTLELGDSALYLCASSLGSSGTWRTDTQYFGPGTRLTVL.

The table lists this clone with a count of one. The V call is TRBV10-1, the J call TRBJ2-1, with 8 bases aligning to TRBD2. The CDR3 loop spans 15 amino acids. Trimming removed 5 bases from V and 8 bases from J; junction bases left unmatched: 11. Germline V gives CDR1 WNHNN, CDR2 SYGVQD (reference sequence). The CDR3 DNA reads TGCGCCAGCAGTAGACGGGAGGGCGGGGTTGATGAGCAGTTCTTC. As protein: CASSRREGGVDEQFF.

V gene TRBV10-3 combines with J gene TRBJ2-5; 9 bases fit TRBD2. The CDR3 is 15 amino acids. Germline CDR1 ENHRY, CDR2 SYGVKD. V was clipped by 3 bases and J by 7 bases; unmatched bases: 9. The CDR3 coding sequence is TGTGCCATCAGTGAAGGCGGGAGGGTCCGGGGGACCCAGTACTTC. Amino acids: CAISEGGRVRGTQYF.

CDR3: CASSFPSSYEQYF. The CDR3 nucleotides are TGTGCCAGCAGCTTTCCCTCCTCCTACGAGCAGTACTTC. The V and J genes are TRBV7-9 and TRBJ2-7; D unclear. Trimming took off 3 bases at V and 0 bases at J, with 6 bases between the two ends. The length of the CDR3 is 13 residues. Germline-derived CDR1 and CDR2 are SEHNR and FQNEAQ (reference sequence). The whole variable domain, filled in from reference TRBV7-9 and TRBJ2-7, reads DTGVSQNPRHKITKRGQNVTFRCDPISEHNRLYWYRQTLGQGPEFLTYFQNEAQLEKSRLLSDRFSAERPKGSFSTLEIQRTEQGDSAMYLCASSFPSSYEQYFGPGTRLTVT.

The genes are TRBV2 and TRBJ2-1; D is unclear. Between the trimmed V and J ends, which lost 7 bases and 9 bases, there was a span of 10 bases. The CDR3 totals 11 residues. Per germline, CDR1 SNHLY and CDR2 FYNNEI. The CDR3, as DNA: TGTGCCAGCAAATTGATGGCTGAGCAGTTCTTC. Its translation is CASKLMAEQFF.

The chain is built from TRBV30 and TRBJ1-1; D remains unclear. Germline V gives CDR1 GTSNPN, CDR2 SVGIG (reference sequence). The CDR3 extends over 16 amino acids. V shed 0 bases and J shed 5 bases, with 19 bases lying between them. The CDR3 DNA reads as TGTGCCTGGAGTGTCGCCCGCACGAGGGAAGGGACTGAAGCTTTCTTT. This encodes CAWSVARTREGTEAFF.

This clone was picked up one time. The V gene is TRBV18, the J gene TRBJ2-7, with TRBD2 matching 10 bases. The CDR3 has 17 residues. The V and J ends lost 3 bases and 2 bases, in that order; junction bases with no gene match: 10. In germline, CDR1 is KGHSH, CDR2 LQKENI. The CDR3 region has the DNA TGTGCCAGCTCACCGGTGAGGACTAGCGGTGGGGCCTACGAGCAGTACTTC. Protein sequence: CASSPVRTSGGAYEQYF. Using reference TRBV18 and TRBJ2-7 for the parts outside the CDR3, the full variable domain is NAGVMQNPRHLVRRRGQEARLRCSPMKGHSHVYWYRQLPEEGLKFMVYLQKENIIDESGMPKERFSAEFPKEGPSILRIQQVVRGDSAAYFCASSPVRTSGGAYEQYFGPGTRLTVT.

This clone was detected only a few times. The chain couples TRBV3-1 (or the pseudogene TRBV3-2) to TRBJ2-5, with D possibly TRBD2 on 6 matching bases. Looked up from germline, CDR1 is LGHDT and CDR2 is YNNKEL (reference sequence). The CDR3 runs to 16 residues. The V and J ends lost 3 bases and 4 bases respectively, with 18 bases between them. CDR3 residues: CASSQKGGRISETQYF. Written as DNA, the CDR3 is TGTGCCAGCAGCCAGAAGGGAGGAAGAATCTCAGAGACCCAGTACTTC.

The CDR3 spells CASSLSGGTDTQYF. DNA of the CDR3: TGTGCCAGCAGTTTATCGGGAGGCACAGATACGCAGTATTTT. The V gene is TRBV27, the J gene TRBJ2-3; D may be TRBD2 (5 bases). V lost 0 bases and J 1 base, leaving 5 bases between the germline ends. The germline CDR1 and CDR2 sequences are MNHEY and SMNVEV (reference sequence). CDR3 size: 14 residues.

This chain uses TRBV6-5 with TRBJ1-6, with D tentatively TRBD1 (5 bases). This CDR3 has 16 amino acids. Trimming removed 4 bases from V and 5 bases from J, with 15 bases in between. Germline CDR1 MNHEY, CDR2 SVGAGI. CDR3: CASSSPGGGDNSPLHF. CDR3 in DNA: TGTGCCAGCAGTTCCCCGGGGGGAGGGGATAATTCACCCCTCCACTTT.